The present TCR beta chain was sequenced within a study of T-cell reconstitution after alpha-beta-depleted transplantation in children. Study results and limitations: Newly produced T cells mostly accounted for T-cell counts and diversity one year post-transplant. At around two months after transplant, the alpha-beta T cells were reportedly derived from several hundred expanded clones that came from non-depleted graft cells. Surviving recipient T cells and thymic progenitors underlay high day-60 TCRbeta diversity in some patients.

Using unique molecular identifiers, the investigators prepared the TCRbeta library. TCRdb independently ran MiXCR on the PCR reads; one entry per CDR3 protein. The sample shows hundreds of thousands of distinct CDR3 sequences, about an eighth of them seen only once. This clonotype was observed many times. Its antigen is as yet unknown. Sample: PBMCs, taken before TCRalphabeta/CD19-depleted stem cell transplant. The TCR was taken from a girl aged 2 to 9 with congenital amegakaryocytic thrombocytopenia, due to receive a stem cell transplant.

The CDR3 bases are TGTGCCAGCAGTAACGGGGCCCAGGCTTTCTTT. Encoded protein: CASSNGAQAFF. The chain couples TRBV6-5 to TRBJ1-1; D perhaps matches TRBD1 (5 bases). This CDR3 comprises 11 residues. Germline V lookup: CDR1 MNHEY, CDR2 SVGAGI. The ends were cut back, 5 bases at V and 11 bases at J, with 12 bases in the middle.